This is a list of T cell receptor beta chains from one sample in a study of CD8+CD57+ T cells in acquired aplastic anemia. TCRdb fed the reads into MiXCR, producing one record per CDR3 protein. The table records 150,000 to 200,000 distinct CDR3 sequences, around 40% of them present only once. Sequencing input: sorted CD4+, CD8+, or CD8+CD57+ T cells (not recorded which) from PBMCs. The receptors come from a human donor in good health. The CDR3 runs from the conserved cysteine through the conserved F or W. A D gene is named only where the DNA matches it firmly. Part of the rows lack a size; the others show once, few, many or a class for expanded clones.

D	size	J	V	CDR3
.	.	TRBJ2-7	TRBV29-1	CSVEGRTSYEQYF
TRBD1	few	TRBJ1-1	TRBV6-5	CASSLYRGGGMNTEAFF
TRBD2	.	TRBJ2-7	TRBV20-1	CSAGDLGLAGYEQYF
.	.	TRBJ1-5	TRBV3-1	CASSQDLGQPPHF
.	many	TRBJ1-2	TRBV20-1	CSATVGTAAYGYTF
TRBD2	once	TRBJ2-3	TRBV10-2	CASSLGLGGADTQYF
.	many	TRBJ1-5	TRBV7-9	CASSFHPQPQHF
.	.	TRBJ2-6	TRBV19	CASTPGPGANVLTF
TRBD2	once	TRBJ2-3	TRBV12-3/TRBV12-4	CASSFVAGGKDTQYF
.	many	TRBJ1-5	TRBV6-5	CASSYAPVAGNQPQHF
.	.	TRBJ2-1	TRBV10-3	CAISDRTNLRGNEQFF
.	many	TRBJ2-2	TRBV6-4	CASRAQGGNTGELFF
TRBD1	.	TRBJ1-5	TRBV12-3/TRBV12-4	CASRTTGGTQPQHF
.	many	TRBJ2-1	TRBV19	CASSIVLGGSYNEQFF
.	.	TRBJ2-3	TRBV28	CASSLSGTPGDTQYF